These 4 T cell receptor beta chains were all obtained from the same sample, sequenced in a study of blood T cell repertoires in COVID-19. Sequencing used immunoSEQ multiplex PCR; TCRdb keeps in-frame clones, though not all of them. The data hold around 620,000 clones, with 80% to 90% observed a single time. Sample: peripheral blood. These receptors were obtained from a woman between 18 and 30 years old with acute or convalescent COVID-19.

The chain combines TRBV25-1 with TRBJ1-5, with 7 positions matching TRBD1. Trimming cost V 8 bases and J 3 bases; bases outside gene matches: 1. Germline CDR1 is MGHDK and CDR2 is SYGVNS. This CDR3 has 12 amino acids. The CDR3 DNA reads TGTGCCAGCGGGACAGCCAATCAGCCCCAGCATTTT. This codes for CASGTANQPQHF.

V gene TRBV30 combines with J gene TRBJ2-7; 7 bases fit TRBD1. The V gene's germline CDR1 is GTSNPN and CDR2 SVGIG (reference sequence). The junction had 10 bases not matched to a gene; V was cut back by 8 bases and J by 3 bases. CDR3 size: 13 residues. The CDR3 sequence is CATDRVNGYEQYF. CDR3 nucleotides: TGTGCCACTGACAGGGTTAACGGCTACGAGCAGTACTTC.

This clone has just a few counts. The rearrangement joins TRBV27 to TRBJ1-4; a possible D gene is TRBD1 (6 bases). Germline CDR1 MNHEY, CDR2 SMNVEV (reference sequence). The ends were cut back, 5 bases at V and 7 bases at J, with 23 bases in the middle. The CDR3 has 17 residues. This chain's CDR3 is CASSPNGWDTRSEKLFF. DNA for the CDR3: TGTGCCAGCAGTCCCAATGGCTGGGACACCAGGAGTGAAAAACTGTTTTTT.

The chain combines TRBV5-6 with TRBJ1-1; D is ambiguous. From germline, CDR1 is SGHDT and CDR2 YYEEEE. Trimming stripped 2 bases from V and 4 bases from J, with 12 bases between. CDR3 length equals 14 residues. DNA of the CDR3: TGTGCCAGCAGCTTTCTTGGTGAGGGCACTGAAGCTTTCTTT. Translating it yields CASSFLGEGTEAFF.